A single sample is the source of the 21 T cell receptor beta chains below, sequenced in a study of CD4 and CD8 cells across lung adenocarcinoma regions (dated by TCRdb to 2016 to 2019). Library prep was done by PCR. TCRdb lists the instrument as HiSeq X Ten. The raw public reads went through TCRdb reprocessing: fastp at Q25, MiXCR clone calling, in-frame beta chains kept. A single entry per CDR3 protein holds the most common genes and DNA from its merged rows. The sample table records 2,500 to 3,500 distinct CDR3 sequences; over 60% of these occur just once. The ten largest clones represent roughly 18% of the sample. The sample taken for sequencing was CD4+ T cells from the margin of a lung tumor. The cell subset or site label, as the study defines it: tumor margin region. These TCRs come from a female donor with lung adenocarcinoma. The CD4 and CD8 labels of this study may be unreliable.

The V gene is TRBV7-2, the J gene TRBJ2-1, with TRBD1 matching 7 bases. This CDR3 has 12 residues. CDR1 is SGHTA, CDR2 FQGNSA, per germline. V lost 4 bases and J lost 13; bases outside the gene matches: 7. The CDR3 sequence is CASSYNRGRQFF. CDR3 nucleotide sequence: TGTGCCAGCAGCTATAACAGGGGACGCCAGTTCTTC.

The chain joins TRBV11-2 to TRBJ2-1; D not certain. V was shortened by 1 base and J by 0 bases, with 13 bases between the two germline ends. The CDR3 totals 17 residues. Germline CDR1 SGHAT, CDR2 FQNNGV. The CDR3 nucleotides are TGTGCCAGCAGCTTAGCGCCCCGGACCAGCTCCTACAATGAGCAGTTCTTC. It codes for CASSLAPRTSSYNEQFF.

DNA for the CDR3: TGTGCCAGCAGCTCTCTGAGGGGTAGCGGGGCCTTCCTTTCCTCCTACAATGAGCAGTTCTTC. The encoded protein is CASSSLRGSGAFLSSYNEQFF. The J gene is TRBJ2-1, the V gene TRBV7-2; 8 bases line up with TRBD2. The CDR3 has 21 residues. Germline V lookup: CDR1 SGHTA, CDR2 FQGNSA. Trimming cost V 4 bases and J 0 bases; bases outside gene matches: 20.

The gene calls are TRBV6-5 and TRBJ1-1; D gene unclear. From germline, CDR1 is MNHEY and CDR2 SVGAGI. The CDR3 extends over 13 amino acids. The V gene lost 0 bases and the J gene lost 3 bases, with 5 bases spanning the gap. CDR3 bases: TGTGCCAGCAGTTACTCGAAGGACACTGAAGCTTTCTTT. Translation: CASSYSKDTEAFF.

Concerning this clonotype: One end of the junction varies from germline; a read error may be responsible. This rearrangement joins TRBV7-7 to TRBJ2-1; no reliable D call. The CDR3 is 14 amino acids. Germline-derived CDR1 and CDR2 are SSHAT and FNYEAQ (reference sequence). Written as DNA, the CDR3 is TGTGCTAGCAGCCCCGTCGGCCCCTACAATGAGCAGTTCTTC. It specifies CASSPVGPYNEQFF.

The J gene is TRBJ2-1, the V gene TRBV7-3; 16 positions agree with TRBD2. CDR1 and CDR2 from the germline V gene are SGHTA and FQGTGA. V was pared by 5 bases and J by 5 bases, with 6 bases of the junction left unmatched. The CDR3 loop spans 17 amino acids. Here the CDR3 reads CASSRGTSGRGHNEQFF. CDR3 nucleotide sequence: TGTGCCAGCAGCCGAGGGACTAGCGGGAGGGGGCACAATGAGCAGTTCTTC.

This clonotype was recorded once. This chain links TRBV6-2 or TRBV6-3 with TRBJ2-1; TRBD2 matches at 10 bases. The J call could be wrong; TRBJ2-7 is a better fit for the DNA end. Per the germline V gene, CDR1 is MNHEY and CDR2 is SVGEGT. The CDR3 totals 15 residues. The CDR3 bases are TGTGCCAGCAGGCCCACTAGCGGGGTGTCCTACGAGCAGTACTTC. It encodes CASRPTSGVSYEQYF.

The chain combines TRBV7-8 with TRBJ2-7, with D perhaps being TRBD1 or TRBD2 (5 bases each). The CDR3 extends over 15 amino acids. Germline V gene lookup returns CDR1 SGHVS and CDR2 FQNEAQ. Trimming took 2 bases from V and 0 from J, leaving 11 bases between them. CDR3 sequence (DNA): TGTGCCAGCAGCTTAACGAGGGGCCTCTCCTACGAGCAGTACTTC. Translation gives CASSLTRGLSYEQYF.

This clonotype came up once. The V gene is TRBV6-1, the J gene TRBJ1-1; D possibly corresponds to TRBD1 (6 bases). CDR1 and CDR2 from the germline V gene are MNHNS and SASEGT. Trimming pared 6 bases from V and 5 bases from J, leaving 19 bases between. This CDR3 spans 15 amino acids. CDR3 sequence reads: CASRRGGGALTEAFF. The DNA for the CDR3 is TGTGCCAGCAGGAGAGGGGGAGGGGCATTGACTGAAGCTTTCTTT.

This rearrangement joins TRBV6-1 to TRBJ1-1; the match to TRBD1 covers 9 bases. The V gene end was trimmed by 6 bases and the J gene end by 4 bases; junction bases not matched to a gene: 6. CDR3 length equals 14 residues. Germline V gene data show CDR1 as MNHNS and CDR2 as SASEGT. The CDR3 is CASSLTGGSTEAFF. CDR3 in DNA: TGTGCCAGCAGCTTGACAGGGGGGAGCACTGAAGCTTTCTTT.

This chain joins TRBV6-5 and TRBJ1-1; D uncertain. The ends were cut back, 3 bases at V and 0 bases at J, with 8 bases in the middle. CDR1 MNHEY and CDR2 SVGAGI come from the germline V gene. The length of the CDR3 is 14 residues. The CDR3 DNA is TGTGCCAGCAGTTATGGCTCAATGAACACTGAAGCTTTCTTT. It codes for CASSYGSMNTEAFF.

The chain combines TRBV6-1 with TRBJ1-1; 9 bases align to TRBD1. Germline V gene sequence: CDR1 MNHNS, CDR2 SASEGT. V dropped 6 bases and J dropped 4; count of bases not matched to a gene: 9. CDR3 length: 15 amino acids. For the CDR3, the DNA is TGTGCCAGCAGAGGCGGGACAGGGTTTGGCACTGAAGCTTTCTTT. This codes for CASRGGTGFGTEAFF.

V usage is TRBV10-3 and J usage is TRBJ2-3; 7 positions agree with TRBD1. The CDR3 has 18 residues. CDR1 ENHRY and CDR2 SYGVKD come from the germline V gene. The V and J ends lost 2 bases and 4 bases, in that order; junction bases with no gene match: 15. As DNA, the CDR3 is TGTGCCATCAGTGAGCCTAACCCGGGCAGGGGGAGTCCAGATACGCAGTATTTT. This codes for CAISEPNPGRGSPDTQYF.

CDR3 residues: CASSLSSGSYNEQFF. The DNA for the CDR3 is TGTGCCAGCAGCTTATCTAGCGGGAGTTACAATGAGCAGTTCTTC. This rearrangement joins TRBV7-2 to TRBJ2-1; TRBD2 aligns across 10 bases. Trimming at V came to 2 bases and at J to 4 bases, leaving 2 bases not matched to a gene. The CDR3 loop spans 15 amino acids. CDR1 SGHTA and CDR2 FQGNSA come from the germline V gene.

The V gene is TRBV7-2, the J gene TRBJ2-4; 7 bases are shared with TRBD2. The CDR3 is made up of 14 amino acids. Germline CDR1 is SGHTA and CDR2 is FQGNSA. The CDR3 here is CAGRGGGDQDIQYF. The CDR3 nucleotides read TGTGCGGGCCGCGGGGGAGGGGACCAAGACATTCAGTACTTC.

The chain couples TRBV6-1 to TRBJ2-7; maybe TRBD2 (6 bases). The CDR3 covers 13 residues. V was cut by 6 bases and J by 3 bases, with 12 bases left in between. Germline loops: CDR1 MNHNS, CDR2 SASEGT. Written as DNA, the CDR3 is TGTGCCAGCAGCCCGGGACTGTTCTACGAGCAGTACTTC. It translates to CASSPGLFYEQYF.

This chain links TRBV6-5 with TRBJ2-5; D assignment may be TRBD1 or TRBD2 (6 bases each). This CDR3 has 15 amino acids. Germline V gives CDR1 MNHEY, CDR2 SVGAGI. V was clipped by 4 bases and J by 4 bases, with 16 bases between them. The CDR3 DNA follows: TGTGCCAGCAGTTTGCGAGGGGGGTTGGTAGAGACCCAGTACTTC. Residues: CASSLRGGLVETQYF.

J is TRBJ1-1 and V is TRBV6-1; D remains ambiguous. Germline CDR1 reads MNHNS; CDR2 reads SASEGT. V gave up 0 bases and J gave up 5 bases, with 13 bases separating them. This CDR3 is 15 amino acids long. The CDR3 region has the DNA TGTGCCAGCAGTGAAGCGATAACGGCGGGTACTGAAGCTTTCTTT. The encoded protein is CASSEAITAGTEAFF.

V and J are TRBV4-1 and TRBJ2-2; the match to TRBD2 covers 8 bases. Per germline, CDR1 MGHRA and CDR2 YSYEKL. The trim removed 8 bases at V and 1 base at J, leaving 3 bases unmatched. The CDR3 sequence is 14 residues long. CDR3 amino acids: CASGTRGNTGELFF. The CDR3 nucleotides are TGCGCCAGCGGGACTAGAGGGAACACCGGGGAGCTGTTTTTT.

The CDR3 region is CAISEAPGGSTQYF. The CDR3 DNA sequence: TGTGCCATCAGTGAGGCTCCCGGGGGGTCGACGCAGTATTTT. The chain is built from TRBV10-3 and TRBJ2-3; TRBD2 matches at 7 bases. The CDR3 consists of 14 residues. Germline CDR1 and CDR2: ENHRY and SYGVKD. The junction had 8 bases not matched to a gene; V was cut back by 2 bases and J by 9 bases.

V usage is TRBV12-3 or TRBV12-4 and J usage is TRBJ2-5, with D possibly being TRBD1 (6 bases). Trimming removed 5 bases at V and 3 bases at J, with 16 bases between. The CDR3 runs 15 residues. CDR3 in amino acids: CASSPFGTPEETQYF. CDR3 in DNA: TGTGCCAGCAGTCCGTTCGGGACACCTGAAGAGACCCAGTACTTC.